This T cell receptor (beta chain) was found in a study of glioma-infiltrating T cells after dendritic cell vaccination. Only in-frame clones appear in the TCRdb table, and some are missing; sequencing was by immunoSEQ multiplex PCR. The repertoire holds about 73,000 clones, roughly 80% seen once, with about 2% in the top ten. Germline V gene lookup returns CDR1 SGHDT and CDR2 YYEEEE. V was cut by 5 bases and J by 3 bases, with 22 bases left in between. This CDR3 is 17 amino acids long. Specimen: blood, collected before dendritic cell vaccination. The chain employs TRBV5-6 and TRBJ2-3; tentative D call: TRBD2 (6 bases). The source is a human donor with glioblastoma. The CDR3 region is CASRSGLGGKGTDTQYF. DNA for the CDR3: TGTGCCAGCAGGTCGGGGTTGGGCGGGAAGGGTACAGATACGCAGTATTTT. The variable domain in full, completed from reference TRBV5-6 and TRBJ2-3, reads DAGVTQSPTHLIKTRGQQVTLRCSPKSGHDTVSWYQQALGQGPQFIFQYYEEEERQRGNFPDRFSGHQFPNYSSELNVNALLLGDSALYLCASRSGLGGKGTDTQYFGPGTRLTVL.